Listed below are T cell receptor beta chains from one sample, sequenced in a study of blood T cell repertoires in COVID-19. Some clones are missing from TCRdb's copy, which holds only in-frame ones; the method was immunoSEQ multiplex PCR. The data hold 25,000 to 35,000 clones, with 93% observed a single time. Sequencing was carried out using peripheral blood. Every receptor here comes from a woman in her seventies with COVID-19, enrolled during active disease. CDR3s include the opening cysteine and the closing phenylalanine or tryptophan. Each record gives: V gene, clone size, D gene, J gene, CDR3 DNA, CDR3 protein. A D gene is named only where the DNA matches it firmly. Clone size is not always given. Where it is, it says once, few, many or a class for expanded clones.

V: TRBV6-6
size: .
D: .
J: TRBJ2-7
DNA: TGTGCCAGCAGGAAGGACAGCTCCTACGAGCAGTACTTC
CDR3: CASRKDSSYEQYF

V: TRBV5-1
size: .
D: TRBD1
J: TRBJ1-1
DNA: TGCGCCAGCAGCTCACGGACAGGGGATGAAACTGAAGCTTTCTTT
CDR3: CASSSRTGDETEAFF

V: TRBV9
size: once
D: TRBD2
J: TRBJ2-3
DNA: TGTGCCAGCAGCCTACTAGCGGGCACAGATACGCAGTATTTT
CDR3: CASSLLAGTDTQYF

V: TRBV10-3
size: .
D: .
J: TRBJ1-1
DNA: TGTGCCATCAGAGCCGGGACAGAAGCTTTCTTT
CDR3: CAIRAGTEAFF

V: TRBV19
size: .
D: TRBD2
J: TRBJ2-5
DNA: TGTGCCAGTAGTATTCGTCCGGGAGGGATCAAAGAGACCCAGTACTTC
CDR3: CASSIRPGGIKETQYF

V: TRBV14
size: once
D: .
J: TRBJ1-6
DNA: TGTGCCAGCAGCCAAGAGACAGTTTTTAATTCACCCCTCCACTTT
CDR3: CASSQETVFNSPLHF

V: TRBV3-1/TRBV3-2
size: .
D: .
J: TRBJ2-6
DNA: TGTGCCAGCAGCGCGTCAGGGGCCAACGTCCTGACTTTC
CDR3: CASSASGANVLTF

V: TRBV3-1/TRBV3-2
size: .
D: .
J: TRBJ1-3
DNA: TGTGCTACAGGGAGCTCTGGAAACACCATATATTTT
CDR3: CATGSSGNTIYF

V: TRBV6-5
size: .
D: .
J: TRBJ1-1
DNA: TGTGCCAGCAGCGTTATAATGAACACTGAAGCTTTCTTT
CDR3: CASSVIMNTEAFF

V: TRBV3-1/TRBV3-2
size: .
D: .
J: TRBJ1-5
DNA: TGTGCCAGCAGTCATAAGGGGGTCAGCCAGCCCCAGCATTTT
CDR3: CASSHKGVSQPQHF

V: TRBV4-1
size: .
D: .
J: TRBJ1-1
DNA: TGCGCCAGCAGCCAAGTCGAGGGAGGCACTGAAGCTTTCTTT
CDR3: CASSQVEGGTEAFF

V: TRBV10-1
size: .
D: .
J: TRBJ2-2
DNA: TGCGCCAGCAGCACCGGGAGGGGGCATGCCGGGGAGCTGTTTTTT
CDR3: CASSTGRGHAGELFF

V: TRBV19
size: .
D: .
J: TRBJ1-5
DNA: TGTGCCAGTAGTCGCAGGGAAAATAGCAATCAGCCCCAGCATTTT
CDR3: CASSRRENSNQPQHF

V: TRBV10-2
size: .
D: .
J: TRBJ1-1
DNA: TGCGCCAGCAGGGCAGGGGAAGGGGACACTGAAGCTTTCTTT
CDR3: CASRAGEGDTEAFF

V: TRBV7-6
size: .
D: .
J: TRBJ2-1
DNA: TGTGCCAGCAGCTTAGTACCGACTAACCTCTACAATGAGCAGTTCTTC
CDR3: CASSLVPTNLYNEQFF

V: TRBV19
size: .
D: .
J: TRBJ1-2
DNA: TGTGCCAGTTCCACAGGGCCCCGCTCTGGCTACACCTTC
CDR3: CASSTGPRSGYTF

V: TRBV5-5
size: .
D: TRBD1
J: TRBJ2-3
DNA: TGTGCCAGCAGCTTGTGGGACAGAAGCCCCACAGATACGCAGTATTTT
CDR3: CASSLWDRSPTDTQYF

V: TRBV5-1
size: .
D: .
J: TRBJ2-7
DNA: TGCGCCAGCAGCTTGGTAGGCGGGTCCTACGAGCAGTACTTC
CDR3: CASSLVGGSYEQYF

V: TRBV6-6
size: .
D: .
J: TRBJ2-7
DNA: TGTGCCAGCAGTCCGAGACCGAGTGGAGACTACGAGCAGTACTTC
CDR3: CASSPRPSGDYEQYF

V: TRBV7-9
size: .
D: TRBD1
J: TRBJ2-5
DNA: TGTGCCAGCAGCCGCGGACAGGGGGAGACCCAGTACTTC
CDR3: CASSRGQGETQYF

V: TRBV23-1
size: once
D: .
J: TRBJ1-3
DNA: TGCGCCAGCAGTCATCGTAACACCATATATTTT
CDR3: CASSHRNTIYF

V: TRBV6-2/TRBV6-3
size: once
D: .
J: TRBJ2-7
DNA: TGTGCCAGCAGTTACGCCGACAGGCGAGTACACGAGCAGTACTTC
CDR3: CASSYADRRVHEQYF

V: TRBV7-8
size: once
D: TRBD1
J: TRBJ2-5
DNA: TGTGCCAGCAGCTTTGACAGGGGGCAAGAGACCCAGTACTTC
CDR3: CASSFDRGQETQYF

V: TRBV29-1
size: .
D: .
J: TRBJ2-2
DNA: TGCAGCGTTAGCCTGGACACCACCGGGGAGCTGTTTTTT
CDR3: CSVSLDTTGELFF

V: TRBV9
size: .
D: TRBD1
J: TRBJ1-3
DNA: TGTGCCAGCAGCGTAGACGACAGGGGGGGACTTCACTCTGGAAACACCATATATTTT
CDR3: CASSVDDRGGLHSGNTIYF